Each of the 26 T cell receptor beta chains below was sequenced from the same sample in a study of cytomegalovirus exposure and HLA in healthy donors. PCR employed 60 Vbeta and 13 Jbeta primers. Measured with immunoSEQ multiplex PCR; TCRdb has only the in-frame clones, and not every one. There are roughly 99,000 clones in the sample; approximately 73% occur only once, and about 8% lies in the top ten. The sequencing input was PBMCs. Every receptor here comes from a young man in good health and CMV-seronegative.

V gene TRBV5-1 combines with J gene TRBJ2-3; the D gene is possibly TRBD1 (5 bases). V lost 4 bases, J lost 5 bases, and 14 bases lay in between. Per the germline V gene, CDR1 is SGHRS and CDR2 is YFSETQ. The CDR3 has 14 residues. The CDR3 is CASSPQGWGDTQYF. The CDR3, as DNA: TGCGCCAGCAGCCCTCAGGGTTGGGGAGATACGCAGTATTTT.

The chain combines TRBV6-4 with TRBJ2-1; 9 positions match TRBD2. J gave up 5 bases and V 5 bases, and 7 bases lay outside the gene matches. Per the germline V gene, CDR1 is MRHNA and CDR2 is SNTAGT. There are 15 residues in the CDR3. This CDR3 is CASSNLAGSHNEQFF. Here the CDR3 DNA reads TGTGCCAGCAGTAACCTAGCGGGATCCCACAATGAGCAGTTCTTC.

The chain employs TRBV28 and TRBJ2-7; tentative D call: TRBD1 (5 bases). The CDR3 totals 12 residues. V shed 3 bases and J shed 6 bases, with 9 bases lying between them. Germline-derived CDR1 and CDR2 are MDHEN and SYDVKM. This CDR3 reads CASSFVGLEQYF. The CDR3 coding sequence is TGTGCCAGCAGTTTTGTGGGGCTCGAGCAGTACTTC. Full variable domain (rest looked up from reference TRBV28 and TRBJ2-7): DVKVTQSSRYLVKRTGEKVFLECVQDMDHENMFWYRQDPGLGLRLIYFSYDVKMKEKGDIPEGYSVSREKKERFSLILESASTNQTSMYLCASSFVGLEQYFGPGTRLTVT.

The rearrangement links TRBV9 to TRBJ1-2; a weak D match, TRBD1 (5 bases). Trimming removed 2 bases from V and 7 bases from J, with 21 bases in between. Per germline, CDR1 SGDLS and CDR2 YYNGEE. The CDR3 totals 16 residues. DNA of the CDR3: TGTGCCAGCAGCGTTGCCCCGACAGATAAACGGAGTGGCTACACCTTC. Translating gives CASSVAPTDKRSGYTF. Drawing the rest from reference TRBV9 and TRBJ1-2, the complete variable domain is DSGVTQTPKHLITATGQRVTLRCSPRSGDLSVYWYQQSLDQGLQFLIQYYNGEERAKGNILERFSAQQFPDLHSELNLSSLELGDSALYFCASSVAPTDKRSGYTFGSGTRLTVV.

This clone has only a few counts. The chain's CDR3 is CASRETSGSKYNNEQFF. The CDR3 DNA reads TGTGCCAGCAGGGAGACTAGCGGAAGTAAGTACAACAATGAGCAGTTCTTC. This chain uses TRBV5-6 with TRBJ2-1; TRBD2 matches 9 bases. Per the germline V gene, CDR1 is SGHDT and CDR2 is YYEEEE. V dropped 5 bases and J dropped 5; count of bases not matched to a gene: 14. This CDR3 has 17 residues.

This chain uses TRBV15 with TRBJ2-5; D is perhaps TRBD1 (5 bases). V lost 3 bases and J 5 bases, leaving 10 bases between the germline ends. This CDR3 region has 13 residues. The germline V gene encodes CDR1 LNHNV and CDR2 YYDKDF (reference sequence). The CDR3 spells CATSSRVVETQYF. The CDR3 DNA is TGTGCCACCAGCAGCAGGGTCGTTGAGACCCAGTACTTC.

J is TRBJ2-1 and V is TRBV29-1; D unclear. There are 13 residues in the CDR3. Deletions cut 5 bases from V and 6 bases from J, with 14 bases between. The germline V gene encodes CDR1 SQVTM and CDR2 ANQGSEA. The CDR3 region has the DNA TGCAGCGTTTCCTCGTGGGCCCGCAATGAGCAGTTCTTC. This translates into CSVSSWARNEQFF.

The J gene is TRBJ2-2, the V gene TRBV4-2; 7 bases line up with TRBD1. This CDR3 is built from 14 residues. The junction had 0 bases not matched to a gene; V was cut back by 0 bases and J by 5 bases. CDR1 LGHNA and CDR2 YNFKEQ come from the germline V gene. In DNA, the CDR3 is TGTGCCAGCAGCCAAGAGGGACAGACCGGGGAGCTGTTTTTT. Its translation is CASSQEGQTGELFF.

The V call is TRBV29-1, the J call TRBJ2-1; the match to TRBD2 covers 10 bases. CDR3 size: 17 residues. Germline CDR1 and CDR2: SQVTM and ANQGSEA. Trimming at V came to 5 bases and at J to 2 bases, leaving 12 bases not matched to a gene. The CDR3 DNA is TGCAGCGTTCGAAGGTCTAGCGGGAGTATTACCTACAATGAGCAGTTCTTC. The encoded protein is CSVRRSSGSITYNEQFF.

This CDR3 is CASSVAPGNTEAFF. CDR3 nucleotide sequence: TGTGCCAGCAGCGTAGCCCCGGGGAACACTGAAGCTTTCTTT. This chain connects TRBV9 to TRBJ1-1; D ambiguous. With 0 bases removed from V and 1 base from J, the gap between germline ends came to 7 bases. Germline V CDR1 and CDR2: SGDLS, YYNGEE. The CDR3 contains 14 residues.

V gene TRBV4-1 combines with J gene TRBJ2-1, with D possibly matching TRBD2 (5 bases). Trimming cost V 2 bases and J 9 bases, with 17 bases left between them. This CDR3 has 15 amino acids. Germline loops: CDR1 MGHRA, CDR2 YSYEKL. The CDR3 bases are TGCGCCAGCAGCCAATCGGGCCTCACCGGAGGTGAGCAGTTCTTC. This codes for CASSQSGLTGGEQFF.

The CDR3 region is CASSQERTGYGYTF. The CDR3 DNA follows: TGTGCCAGCAGCCAAGAGAGGACGGGGTATGGCTACACCTTC. The chain links TRBV4-2 to TRBJ1-2; D is undetermined. The CDR3 totals 14 residues. Trimming left V 0 bases short and J 5 bases short, with 10 bases between. CDR1 and CDR2 (germline): LGHNA, YNFKEQ.

This clone was observed a handful of times. The chain recombines TRBV30 with TRBJ1-1; D might be TRBD1 (6 bases). The CDR3 has 14 amino acids. Germline CDR1 is GTSNPN and CDR2 is SVGIG (reference sequence). V was clipped by 0 bases and J by 1 base, with 9 bases between them. The CDR3 coding sequence is TGTGCCTGGAGTGTATACAGGGCGAACACTGAAGCTTTCTTT. This encodes CAWSVYRANTEAFF.

The table lists this clone with a few counts. The gene calls are TRBV5-1 and TRBJ1-2, with a tentative D call TRBD1 (5 bases). The V end lost 4 bases, the J end lost 6 bases, and 13 bases lay between the germline ends. Germline values: CDR1 SGHRS, CDR2 YFSETQ. There are 13 residues in the CDR3. CDR3 amino acids: CASSAGGGNGYTF. CDR3 coding DNA: TGCGCCAGCAGCGCCGGGGGGGGAAATGGCTACACCTTC.

A single count supports this clone. The V call is TRBV29-1, the J call TRBJ1-1, with D possibly being TRBD1 (5 bases). V lost 2 bases and J 7 bases, leaving 14 bases between the germline ends. This CDR3 has 13 amino acids. CDR1 and CDR2 from the germline V gene are SQVTM and ANQGSEA. DNA for the CDR3: TGCAGCGTTGAACCCCCTGGGGGAGGTGAAGCTTTCTTT. Its protein product is CSVEPPGGGEAFF.

The J gene is TRBJ2-5, the V gene TRBV7-9, with D possibly being TRBD1 (6 bases). The CDR3 has 13 residues. CDR1 SEHNR and CDR2 FQNEAQ come from the germline V gene (reference sequence). V was trimmed by 5 bases and J by 6 bases, leaving 13 bases between them. The CDR3 nucleotides read TGTGCCAGCAGCCCAAGACAGGTTCAGACCCAGTACTTC. Amino acid sequence: CASSPRQVQTQYF. The whole variable domain, filled in from reference TRBV7-9 and TRBJ2-5, reads DTGVSQNPRHKITKRGQNVTFRCDPISEHNRLYWYRQTLGQGPEFLTYFQNEAQLEKSRLLSDRFSAERPKGSFSTLEIQRTEQGDSAMYLCASSPRQVQTQYFGPGTRLLVL.

This sequence joins TRBV28 and TRBJ2-3, with D perhaps matching TRBD2 (6 bases). Germline assignment: CDR1 MDHEN and CDR2 SYDVKM. Between the trimmed V and J ends, which lost 2 bases and 6 bases, there was a span of 18 bases. The CDR3 loop spans 16 amino acids. The CDR3, as DNA: TGTGCCAGCAGTTTAGGTATGGCGGGGCTATCCGATACGCAGTATTTT. Protein sequence: CASSLGMAGLSDTQYF. The full variable domain, completed using reference TRBV28 and TRBJ2-3, is DVKVTQSSRYLVKRTGEKVFLECVQDMDHENMFWYRQDPGLGLRLIYFSYDVKMKEKGDIPEGYSVSREKKERFSLILESASTNQTSMYLCASSLGMAGLSDTQYFGPGTRLTVL.

This chain uses TRBV9 with TRBJ2-5, with 10 bases identical to TRBD2. This CDR3 is built from 15 residues. The junction had 8 bases not matched to a gene; V was cut back by 0 bases and J by 9 bases. CDR1 SGDLS and CDR2 YYNGEE come from the germline V gene. The CDR3 spells CASSVGTSGYGPQYF. For the CDR3, the DNA is TGTGCCAGCAGCGTAGGGACTAGCGGCTACGGGCCCCAGTACTTC.

The chain employs TRBV4-1 and TRBJ2-5, with 9 bases matching TRBD2. Per germline, CDR1 MGHRA and CDR2 YSYEKL. The CDR3 extends over 17 amino acids. V was clipped by 0 bases and J by 2 bases; unmatched bases: 7. Written as DNA, the CDR3 is TGCGCCAGCAGCCAAGATCCCGGCGGGAGGGCTCAAGAGACCCAGTACTTC. This translates into CASSQDPGGRAQETQYF.

The chain has TRBV7-9 and TRBJ2-7, with D perhaps matching TRBD2 (6 bases). CDR1 and CDR2 from the germline V gene are SEHNR and FQNEAQ (reference sequence). Between the trimmed V and J ends, which lost 1 base and 1 base, there was a span of 14 bases. The CDR3 loop spans 16 amino acids. CDR3 amino acids: CASSLVDFGGSYEQYF. The CDR3 DNA follows: TGTGCCAGCAGCTTAGTAGATTTCGGAGGGTCCTACGAGCAGTACTTC.

The genes are TRBV10-3 and TRBJ2-5; weak D call: TRBD1 (6 bases). The V end was cut by 5 bases, the J end by 5 bases, with 15 bases between. The germline V gene encodes CDR1 ENHRY and CDR2 SYGVKD. CDR3 length: 14 residues. The CDR3 DNA is TGTGCCATCAGTACCAAGACAGGACGGGAGACCCAGTACTTC. Its protein product is CAISTKTGRETQYF.

Here the CDR3 reads CASSFMNTEAFF. CDR3 in DNA: TGTGCCAGTAGTTTTATGAACACTGAAGCTTTCTTT. The chain recombines TRBV19 with TRBJ1-1; D remains unclear. Germline V gives CDR1 LNHDA, CDR2 SQIVND (reference sequence). CDR3 length: 12 amino acids. Trimming took 5 bases from V and 0 from J, leaving 4 bases between them.

This chain joins TRBV5-4 and TRBJ2-3, with 12 positions matching TRBD2. This CDR3 is built from 15 residues. The germline V gene encodes CDR1 SGHNT and CDR2 YYREEE (reference sequence). V lost 4 bases and J lost 6; bases outside the gene matches: 6. The CDR3 DNA reads as TGTGCCAGCAGCCGACTAGCGGGGGAAGGGGATACGCAGTATTTT. Translating it yields CASSRLAGEGDTQYF.

V and J are TRBV7-9 and TRBJ2-1; D is unclear. The V gene lost 1 base and the J gene lost 8 bases, with 18 bases spanning the gap. The germline V gene has CDR1 SEHNR and CDR2 FQNEAQ (reference sequence). The CDR3 length is 16 residues. The CDR3 region is CASSLVGGKASDEQFF. The CDR3 coding sequence is TGTGCCAGCAGCTTAGTGGGTGGAAAAGCGAGCGATGAGCAGTTCTTC.

The J gene is TRBJ2-1, the V gene TRBV27, with 8 bases matching TRBD2. Looked up from germline, CDR1 is MNHEY and CDR2 is SMNVEV (reference sequence). V was pared by 6 bases and J by 10 bases, with 5 bases of the junction left unmatched. The CDR3 is 12 amino acids. CDR3 protein: CASSRTSREQFF. The CDR3, as DNA: TGTGCCAGCAGCAGGACTAGCAGGGAGCAGTTCTTC.

The rearrangement uses TRBV13 and TRBJ1-2; D might be TRBD1 (6 bases). CDR1 and CDR2 (germline): PRHDT, FYEKMQ (reference sequence). V lost 4 bases and J lost 6, with 21 bases in between. This CDR3 has 16 amino acids. The CDR3 loop reads CASSSEGIGGPDGYTF. CDR3 DNA: TGTGCCAGCAGCTCGGAAGGAATCGGGGGGCCTGATGGCTACACCTTC.